These T cell receptor beta chains were read from a single sample in a study of cytomegalovirus exposure and HLA in healthy donors. Clones were sequenced by immunoSEQ multiplex PCR, and TCRdb holds only the in-frame ones, with some missing. This sample carries about 110,000 clones, over 70% of them seen once, and the ten largest clones take more than 3.5%. The sequenced material came from PBMCs. These TCRs come from a woman between 40 and 50 years old in good health and CMV-seropositive. CDR3s include the opening cysteine and the closing phenylalanine or tryptophan. The order of the fields is CDR3 DNA, CDR3 protein, V gene, D gene, clone size, J gene. A D gene is named only where the DNA matches it firmly. Only part of the rows carry a size: once, few, many, or a class if the clone is expanded.

TGCGCCAGCAGCTTGGGGACAGTAAGCAATCAGCCCCAGCATTTT CASSLGTVSNQPQHF TRBV5-1 - - TRBJ1-5
TGTGCCAGTAGTGAAAGGGGTTTTAAGGATACTGAAGCTTTCTTT CASSERGFKDTEAFF TRBV19 - few TRBJ1-1
TGTGCCAGCAGTTCCGGGACTAGCTTTTCCGAGCAGTACTTC CASSSGTSFSEQYF TRBV28 TRBD2 few TRBJ2-7
TGTGCCAGCTCACCATCGGTGAACACTGAAGCTTTCTTT CASSPSVNTEAFF TRBV18 - - TRBJ1-1
TGTGCCAGCAGTGAACATGGCGGGAGATCCTACAATGAGCAGTTCTTC CASSEHGGRSYNEQFF TRBV25-1 TRBD2 - TRBJ2-1
TGTGCCAGCAGCGCCTGGACTAGCGGAAACCAAGAGACCCAGTACTTC CASSAWTSGNQETQYF TRBV11-3 TRBD2 once TRBJ2-5
TGCGCCAGCAGCCAAATGACAGGGGGTGGGAATTCACCCCTCCACTTT CASSQMTGGGNSPLHF TRBV4-1 TRBD1 - TRBJ1-6
TGTGCCAGCAGCGAAGGGACTAGCGGGGGTTACGAGCAGTACTTC CASSEGTSGGYEQYF TRBV5-6 TRBD2 - TRBJ2-7
TGTGCCAGCAGCTCTATTACTCTTAGGAGCGGGAGGCGGGAGACCCAGTACTTC CASSSITLRSGRRETQYF TRBV7-6 TRBD2 - TRBJ2-5
TGTGCCAGCAGCTTGACAGGGAGGAACACTGAAGCTTTCTTT CASSLTGRNTEAFF TRBV7-9 TRBD1 - TRBJ1-1
TGTGCCAGCAGCTTAGCGATAGGGGGAAACTCCTACAATGAGCAGTTCTTC CASSLAIGGNSYNEQFF TRBV7-2 - - TRBJ2-1
TGTGCCAGCAACCAACAGGGAGAAGAGACCCAGTACTTC CASNQQGEETQYF TRBV2 - - TRBJ2-5
TGTGCCAGCAGTCTACCTTCGACAGGCCAAGAGACCCAGTACTTC CASSLPSTGQETQYF TRBV28 - - TRBJ2-5
TGTGCCAGTCAGGGGTTGGGAAATGAGCAGTTCTTC CASQGLGNEQFF TRBV27 - - TRBJ2-1
TGTGCCAGCAGGCCGACAGGAAACTATGGCTACACCTTC CASRPTGNYGYTF TRBV28 - - TRBJ1-2
TGTGCCAGCAGTTTATGGGCGGGAGGGCCGGAGGAGCAGTACTTC CASSLWAGGPEEQYF TRBV27 TRBD2 - TRBJ2-7
TGTGCCAGCCGGGGGACCCCAGCGGGACGAACTTATGGCTACACCTTC CASRGTPAGRTYGYTF TRBV27 - - TRBJ1-2
TGTGCCAGCAGCTTAGTATTTAGCTACACCGGGGAGCTGTTTTTT CASSLVFSYTGELFF TRBV7-2 - - TRBJ2-2
TGCGCCAGCAGATCAGGGGAGAGTCACAATGAGCAGTTCTTC CASRSGESHNEQFF TRBV5-1 - - TRBJ2-1
TGTGCCAGCAGTCCCAGCCCGCAGGGAAAATACTACAATGAGCAGTTCTTC CASSPSPQGKYYNEQFF TRBV27 - - TRBJ2-1
TGTGCCAGCAGCCAAGAGGGGCAGGGGGGCTCCTACAATGAGCAGTTCTTC CASSQEGQGGSYNEQFF TRBV14 - - TRBJ2-1
TGTGCCAGCAGTTCCCGTTCGAACACCGGGGAGCTGTTTTTT CASSSRSNTGELFF TRBV27 - - TRBJ2-2
TGTGCCAGCAGCCAACAACAGGGTGGGTCAAGGTACGAGCAGTACTTC CASSQQQGGSRYEQYF TRBV4-2 - - TRBJ2-7
TGTGCCACCAGCAGAGATCGGTCGAACACTGAAGCTTTCTTT CATSRDRSNTEAFF TRBV15 - - TRBJ1-1
TGTGCCAGCAGCGTCAGGCAGAACACTGAAGCTTTCTTT CASSVRQNTEAFF TRBV9 - - TRBJ1-1
TGTGCCAGCAGTGCGGGCACAGGGGATGCTAACTATGGCTACACCTTC CASSAGTGDANYGYTF TRBV2 TRBD1 - TRBJ1-2
TGTGCCAGCAGTGAGAGCGGGGCTTCCTACAATGAGCAGTTCTTC CASSESGASYNEQFF TRBV6-1 TRBD2 - TRBJ2-1
TGTGCCAGCAGTGACTCGAGCCTAAAGCGACGGTACAATGAGCAGTTCTTC CASSDSSLKRRYNEQFF TRBV6-4 - - TRBJ2-1
TGTGCCAGCTCAATGGTTGCGGCGGGAGTGTCGACAGATACGCAGTATTTT CASSMVAAGVSTDTQYF TRBV18 TRBD2 - TRBJ2-3
TGTGCCAGTAGTCTCACAGGGGGCGGCGGCGGAGGCTACACCTTC CASSLTGGGGGGYTF TRBV19 TRBD1 - TRBJ1-2
TGTGCCAGCAGCGTAGTTAGCGGGGGGCCGGCGCTGGGGCAGCAGTTCTTC CASSVVSGGPALGQQFF TRBV9 TRBD2 - TRBJ2-1
TGTGCCAGTAGTACGACAGCGGGCGCTTACAATGAGCAGTTCTTC CASSTTAGAYNEQFF TRBV19 - - TRBJ2-1
TGTGCCAGCAGCGTAGGACGTGGGGCAAGCGTTGGGGAAAAACTGTTTTTT CASSVGRGASVGEKLFF TRBV7-8 - - TRBJ1-4
TGTGCCAGCTCACCACGGACGGGAGCCCAGGACGAGCAGTACTTC CASSPRTGAQDEQYF TRBV18 - - TRBJ2-7
TGTGCCAGCAGCCGACTAGGCAACACCGGGGAGCTGTTTTTT CASSRLGNTGELFF TRBV7-3 - - TRBJ2-2
TGTGCCAGCAGCTTGGGGGGCCTCGGGGGTAATGAAAAACTGTTTTTT CASSLGGLGGNEKLFF TRBV5-5 - - TRBJ1-4
TGTGCCAGCAGCTTAGCGTTAGGACAGGGATCCTCCTACGAGCAGTACTTC CASSLALGQGSSYEQYF TRBV7-9 TRBD1 few TRBJ2-7
TGTGCCAGCAGTAAACAGGGGGCGGGAGGCTACACCTTC CASSKQGAGGYTF TRBV27 TRBD1 - TRBJ1-2
TGTGCCAGCAGCCGCGGGGCCAATCAGCCCCAGCATTTT CASSRGANQPQHF TRBV7-2 - - TRBJ1-5
TGTGCCAGCAGCTTAGATCTACGGGGCGGGAGAAGGACAGATACGCAGTATTTT CASSLDLRGGRRTDTQYF TRBV11-3 TRBD2 - TRBJ2-3
TGTGCCAGCTCACCGACGGGGGACACTGAAGCTTTCTTT CASSPTGDTEAFF TRBV18 - - TRBJ1-1
TGTGCCAGCAGCACGACAGGGGCCGAGCAGTACTTC CASSTTGAEQYF TRBV7-9 TRBD1 - TRBJ2-7
TGTGCCAGCAGTTCCTACAGGGGGCACACTGAAGCTTTCTTT CASSSYRGHTEAFF TRBV28 TRBD1 few TRBJ1-1